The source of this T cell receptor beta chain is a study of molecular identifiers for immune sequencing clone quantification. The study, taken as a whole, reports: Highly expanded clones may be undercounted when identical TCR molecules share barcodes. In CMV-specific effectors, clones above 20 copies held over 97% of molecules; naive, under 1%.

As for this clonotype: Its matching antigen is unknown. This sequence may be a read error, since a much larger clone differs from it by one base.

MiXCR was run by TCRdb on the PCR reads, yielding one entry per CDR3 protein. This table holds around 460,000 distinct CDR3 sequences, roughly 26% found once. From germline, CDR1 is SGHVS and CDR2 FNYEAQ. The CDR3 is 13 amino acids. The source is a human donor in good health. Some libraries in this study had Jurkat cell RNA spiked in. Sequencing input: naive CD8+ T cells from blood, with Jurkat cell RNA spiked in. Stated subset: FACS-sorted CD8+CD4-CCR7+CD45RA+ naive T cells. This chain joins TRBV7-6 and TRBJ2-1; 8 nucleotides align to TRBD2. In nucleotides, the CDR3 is TGTGCCGGCAGCTCACTAGCGGCCAATGAGCAGTTCTTC. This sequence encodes CAGSSLAANEQFF.